Each of the 11 T cell receptor beta chains below was sequenced from the same sample in a study of vaccination effects on CD4 cells after COVID-19. Before any sequencing was done, the ViraFEST assay used viral peptide pools to expand antigen-specific CD4+ T cells. CD4+ T cell isolation took place after 10 days of culture. People in the vaccine group had not been infected with SARS-CoV-2 before, and their nucleocapsid antibodies were negative. The assay was immunoSEQ multiplex PCR, and TCRdb's table has in-frame clones only and misses some. The table lists 20,000 to 25,000 clones, around 72% of them singletons. These receptors have no identified antigens. The starting material was CD4+ T cells from PBMCs cultured with HCoV-NL63 spike peptides, obtained before COVID-19 vaccination. The receptors stem from a human donor who received a COVID-19 vaccine.

V usage is TRBV30 and J usage is TRBJ2-7; TRBD1 is a possible D gene (5 bases). Trimming shortened V by 5 bases and J by 1 base, and 15 bases separated the two germline ends. The CDR3 contains 14 residues. Germline V gene data show CDR1 as GTSNPN and CDR2 as SVGIG (reference sequence). CDR3 sequence reads: CAWSPGGASYEQYF. CDR3 DNA sequence: TGTGCCTGGTCCCCCGGTGGGGCGTCCTACGAGCAGTACTTC.

The rearrangement uses TRBV5-1 and TRBJ2-1; 9 bases map to TRBD2. In germline, CDR1 is SGHRS, CDR2 YFSETQ. V trimming: 9 bases; J trimming: 0 bases; junction bases outside the gene matches: 7. This CDR3 contains 15 residues. This CDR3 reads CATQREASSYNEQFF. The CDR3 DNA reads TGCGCCACCCAGCGGGAGGCGAGCTCCTACAATGAGCAGTTCTTC.

The V gene is TRBV28, the J gene TRBJ1-5; 11 nucleotides agree with TRBD1. The CDR3 spans 18 residues. Trimming at V came to 3 bases and at J to 0 bases, leaving 7 bases not matched to a gene. CDR1 is MDHEN, CDR2 SYDVKM, per germline. CDR3 protein: CASSLGQGGGYSNQPQHF. The CDR3 DNA sequence: TGTGCCAGCAGTTTGGGACAGGGGGGTGGATATAGCAATCAGCCCCAGCATTTT.

This clone was seen just once. This rearrangement joins TRBV10-1 to TRBJ2-5; tentatively, D is TRBD2 (5 bases). Germline assignment: CDR1 WNHNN and CDR2 SYGVQD (reference sequence). The CDR3 is 15 residues long. Trimming took 0 bases from V and 5 from J, leaving 13 bases between them. CDR3 protein: CASSESRVTRETQYF. CDR3 nucleotide sequence: TGCGCCAGCAGTGAGTCGAGGGTCACAAGGGAGACCCAGTACTTC.

This clone was counted only a few times. V usage is TRBV6-1 and J usage is TRBJ1-3; D call uncertain. This CDR3 contains 16 residues. V dropped 1 base and J dropped 0 bases, with 10 bases sitting between them. Germline CDR1 reads MNHNS; CDR2 reads SASEGT. Here the CDR3 DNA reads TGTGCCAGCAGTGAAGAGAGGCTGAGCTCTGGAAACACCATATATTTT. As protein: CASSEERLSSGNTIYF.

This clone was counted between two and nine times. The rearrangement uses TRBV5-1 and TRBJ2-6; 7 bases are a match to TRBD1. V lost 5 bases and J lost 0; bases outside the gene matches: 8. This CDR3 spans 17 amino acids. Germline V gene data show CDR1 as SGHRS and CDR2 as YFSETQ. Written as DNA, the CDR3 is TGCGCCAGCAGACCGGGACAGTCTTACTCTGGGGCCAACGTCCTGACTTTC. Its protein is CASRPGQSYSGANVLTF.

The chain uses TRBV5-1 and TRBJ2-5, with 14 bases matching TRBD2. The CDR3 runs to 15 residues. The junction had 2 bases not matched to a gene; V was cut back by 2 bases and J by 5 bases. Per the germline V gene, CDR1 is SGHRS and CDR2 is YFSETQ. CDR3 amino acids: CASSFGTSGGETQYF. Written as DNA, the CDR3 is TGCGCCAGCAGCTTCGGGACTAGCGGGGGCGAGACCCAGTACTTC. Full variable domain (outside the CDR3, taken from reference TRBV5-1 and TRBJ2-5): KAGVTQTPRYLIKTRGQQVTLSCSPISGHRSVSWYQQTPGQGLQFLFEYFSETQRNKGNFPGRFSGRQFSNSRSEMNVSTLELGDSALYLCASSFGTSGGETQYFGPGTRLLVL.

The chain joins TRBV15 to TRBJ2-2; 12 bases align to TRBD2. V trimming: 2 bases; J trimming: 1 base; junction bases outside the gene matches: 8. CDR3 length: 19 amino acids. The germline V gene encodes CDR1 LNHNV and CDR2 YYDKDF (reference sequence). CDR3 amino acids: CATSRYSTSGGRNTGELFF. The CDR3 DNA follows: TGTGCCACCAGCAGATATTCAACTAGCGGGGGGCGGAACACCGGGGAGCTGTTTTTT.

The genes are TRBV14 and TRBJ2-1; 11 positions match TRBD2. J gave up 9 bases and V 4 bases, and 8 bases lay outside the gene matches. The CDR3 is made up of 15 amino acids. CDR1 and CDR2 from the germline V gene are SGHDN and FVKESK. CDR3 DNA: TGTGCCAGCAGCCCGACTAGCGGGATGACAACTGAGCAGTTCTTC. Translation: CASSPTSGMTTEQFF.

The chain has TRBV6-5 and TRBJ2-3; 9 bases agree with TRBD2. With 5 bases clipped from V and 1 base from J, the junction kept 1 base outside the gene matches. CDR1 is MNHEY and CDR2 is SVGAGI in the germline V gene. CDR3 length: 14 residues. CDR3: CASSRTSGTDTQYF. DNA for the CDR3: TGTGCCAGCAGTAGGACTAGCGGCACAGATACGCAGTATTTT.

The chain couples TRBV11-2 to TRBJ2-3; 8 bases line up with TRBD2. This CDR3 contains 17 residues. Unmatched junction bases numbered 13, after V lost 5 bases and J lost 3 bases. Germline values: CDR1 SGHAT, CDR2 FQNNGV. CDR3 sequence (DNA): TGTGCCAGCAGCCGACGCCCCGGGGGGGACCATACAGATACGCAGTATTTT. The encoded protein is CASSRRPGGDHTDTQYF.